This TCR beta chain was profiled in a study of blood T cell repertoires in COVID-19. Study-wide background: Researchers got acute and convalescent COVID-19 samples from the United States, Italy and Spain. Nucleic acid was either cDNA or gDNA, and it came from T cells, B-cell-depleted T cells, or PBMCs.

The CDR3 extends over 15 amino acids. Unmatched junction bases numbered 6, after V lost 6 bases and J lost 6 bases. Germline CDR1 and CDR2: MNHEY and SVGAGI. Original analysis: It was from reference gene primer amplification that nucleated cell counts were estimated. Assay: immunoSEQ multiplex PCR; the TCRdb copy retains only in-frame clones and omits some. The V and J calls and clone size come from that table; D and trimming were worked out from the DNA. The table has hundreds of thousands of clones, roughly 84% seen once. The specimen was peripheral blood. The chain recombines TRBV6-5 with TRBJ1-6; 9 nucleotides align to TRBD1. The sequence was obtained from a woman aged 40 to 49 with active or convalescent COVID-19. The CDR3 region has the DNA TGTGCCAGCAGACAGGGACAGGGCGTTAATTCACCCCTCCACTTT. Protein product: CASRQGQGVNSPLHF.